Listed below are T cell receptor beta chains from one sample, sequenced in a study of molecular identifiers for immune sequencing clone quantification. TCRdb called the PCR reads again in MiXCR, with one record for every CDR3 protein. Found here are 400,000 to 600,000 distinct CDR3 sequences, around 23% of them singletons; the top ten hold roughly 0.79%. Sequencing input: naive CD8+ T cells from blood, with Jurkat cell RNA spiked in. The receptors shown here come from a human donor in good health. Some libraries in this study had Jurkat cell RNA spiked in. CDR3s include the opening cysteine and the closing phenylalanine or tryptophan. Each record gives: CDR3 length, D gene, J gene, clone size, V gene, CDR3 protein, CDR3 DNA. A D gene is named only where the DNA matches it firmly. Rows give clone size only sometimes, using once, few, many, or a class for an expanded clone.

>15|TRBD1|TRBJ1-3|-|TRBV5-1
CASRTDRDSGNTIYF
TGCGCCAGCCGGACGGACAGGGACTCTGGAAACACCATATATTTT
>17|TRBD2|TRBJ2-1|-|TRBV24-1
CATSARLAGSSYNEQFF
TGTGCCACCAGTGCCAGACTAGCGGGGAGCTCCTACAATGAGCAGTTCTTC
>15|-|TRBJ1-2|many|TRBV4-2
CASSQGTRTVYGYTF
TGTGCCAGCAGCCAAGGTACTCGGACAGTCTATGGCTACACCTTC
>13|-|TRBJ2-7|-|TRBV3-1
CASSHSGFYEQYF
TGTGCCAGCAGCCATTCGGGTTTCTACGAGCAGTACTTC
>13|-|TRBJ2-1|-|TRBV4-1
CASSGPLWPEQFF
TGCGCCAGCAGCGGTCCTCTATGGCCCGAGCAGTTCTTC
>13|-|TRBJ2-7|many|TRBV30
CAWSPEGAYEQYF
TGTGCCTGGAGCCCCGAGGGGGCCTACGAGCAGTACTTC
>15|-|TRBJ2-7|many|TRBV7-9
CASSLSGDGTYEQYF
TGTGCCAGCAGCTTATCGGGGGACGGAACCTACGAGCAGTACTTC
>14|TRBD1|TRBJ2-7|-|TRBV28
CASSRTGIVYEQYF
TGTGCCAGCAGTAGGACAGGGATCGTCTACGAGCAGTACTTC
>16|TRBD2|TRBJ2-7|few|TRBV20-1
CSARVRVSGRNYEQYF
TGCAGTGCTAGAGTGCGGGTTAGCGGGAGGAACTACGAGCAGTACTTC
>9|-|TRBJ1-1|-|TRBV6-2/TRBV6-3
CASSYPLCF
TGTGCCAGCAGTTACCCCCTCTGTTTT
>14|-|TRBJ2-7|few|TRBV7-2
CASSLVFPHGEQYF
TGTGCCAGCAGCTTAGTTTTTCCCCACGGGGAGCAGTACTTC
>17|-|TRBJ2-1|-|TRBV9
CASSVVIGGSSYNEQFF
TGTGCCAGCAGCGTAGTCATCGGCGGAAGCTCCTACAATGAGCAGTTCTTC
>16|TRBD2|TRBJ2-5|-|TRBV20-1
CSARDPIASGRETQYF
TGCAGTGCTAGAGATCCTATCGCCAGCGGGAGGGAGACCCAGTACTTC
>16|TRBD1|TRBJ2-7|-|TRBV6-5
CASSWGVAGQAYEQYF
TGTGCCAGCAGTTGGGGAGTTGCGGGACAGGCCTACGAGCAGTACTTC
>13|-|TRBJ2-3|-|TRBV27
CASSHGFTDTQYF
TGTGCCAGCAGCCACGGTTTCACAGATACGCAGTATTTT
>16|-|TRBJ2-4|many|TRBV12-3/TRBV12-4
CASQSSTELAKNIQYF
TGTGCCAGCCAATCATCAACGGAGCTAGCCAAAAACATTCAGTACTTC
>13|-|TRBJ2-5|few|TRBV19
CASSIRGLETQYF
TGTGCCAGTAGTATTAGGGGGTTGGAGACCCAGTACTTC
>17|-|TRBJ2-1|-|TRBV4-3
CASSSGMPPSSYNEQFF
TGCGCCAGCAGCTCTGGGATGCCACCTAGCTCCTACAATGAGCAGTTCTTC
>16|TRBD1|TRBJ1-1|-|TRBV30
CAWSTFPGQGTPDAFF
TGTGCCTGGAGTACTTTTCCGGGACAGGGGACCCCTGACGCTTTCTTT
>15|-|TRBJ1-1|few|TRBV19
CASSPNRFMNTEAFF
TGTGCCAGTAGCCCTAACAGATTCATGAACACTGAAGCTTTCTTT
>18|-|TRBJ2-2|-|TRBV14
CASSQDRGLRSFTGELVF
TGTGCCAGCAGCCAAGACAGGGGCCTCCGATCCTTCACCGGGGAGCTGGTTTTT
>16|-|TRBJ2-5|-|TRBV20-1
CSARDGGGHIQETQYF
TGCAGTGCTAGAGATGGTGGCGGGCACATCCAAGAGACCCAGTACTTC